This T cell receptor beta chain was sequenced in a study of glioma-infiltrating T cells. General study results and limits: Tissue and blood shared very few CDR3 sequences. Gliomas, especially low-grade, showed above-expected tissue-blood divergence; non-neoplastic patients showed below.

This clonotype has more than one count but fewer than ten. Its antigen is still unknown. V lost 6 bases and J 4 bases, leaving 12 bases between the germline ends. The CDR3 length is 13 residues. Germline V gene sequence: CDR1 MNHNS, CDR2 SASEGT. The iRepertoire nested amplicon-rescue multiplex PCR amplified TCR alpha and beta CDR3s from RNA. One-step reverse transcription and amplification started from approximately 100-400 ng of tissue mRNA or PBMC total RNA. From the multiplex PCR reads, TCRdb called clonotypes with MiXCR, one entry per CDR3 protein. The table lists about 140,000 distinct CDR3 sequences, more than 35% of them singletons.

This rearrangement joins TRBV6-1 to TRBJ1-2; D gene unclear. Sequencing was done on a sample of glioma tissue, nonneoplastic brain tissue, or PBMCs (not recorded which). This sequence was found in a human donor with low-grade glioma or glioblastoma, undergoing nonglioma brain surgery, or in good health (not recorded which). DNA for the CDR3: TGTGCCAGCAGATACGAAGGAAGCTATGGCTACACCTTC. It codes for CASRYEGSYGYTF.